The next 5 T cell receptor beta chains were all read from a single sample in a study of technical replicates of blood from a handful of donors. Clones were read by immunoSEQ multiplex PCR, and TCRdb kept only the in-frame ones, dropping some. The data show roughly 79,000 clones, roughly 95% seen once. Input material: T cells isolated from PBMCs. Every receptor here comes from a human donor in good health.

The chain links TRBV7-2 to TRBJ1-1; D is undetermined. The V end lost 3 bases, the J end lost 3 bases, and 11 bases lay between the germline ends. CDR1 is SGHTA, CDR2 FQGNSA, per germline. The CDR3 runs to 14 residues. The DNA of the CDR3 is TGTGCCAGCAGCTTTGGGGAGCTGGACACTGAAGCTTTCTTT. Protein sequence: CASSFGELDTEAFF.

The chain is built from TRBV7-9 and TRBJ2-2; perhaps TRBD2 as D (6 bases). The CDR3 covers 18 residues. Germline values: CDR1 SEHNR, CDR2 FQNEAQ (reference sequence). Between the trimmed V and J ends, which lost 6 bases and 0 bases, there was a span of 20 bases. The CDR3: CASSSRGGNDANTGELFF. CDR3 bases: TGTGCCAGCAGTTCCCGGGGCGGGAATGACGCGAACACCGGGGAGCTGTTTTTT. The full variable domain, in which reference TRBV7-9 and TRBJ2-2 provide the parts outside the CDR3, is DTGVSQNPRHKITKRGQNVTFRCDPISEHNRLYWYRQTLGQGPEFLTYFQNEAQLEKSRLLSDRFSAERPKGSFSTLEIQRTEQGDSAMYLCASSSRGGNDANTGELFFGEGSRLTVL.

The rearrangement links TRBV4-1 to TRBJ2-1; 14 bases map to TRBD2. The CDR3 totals 15 residues. After removal of 4 bases from V and 7 bases from J, the junction contained 3 bases not matched to a gene. In germline, CDR1 is MGHRA, CDR2 YSYEKL. The CDR3 loop is CASSLGLAGGNEQFF. The CDR3 DNA follows: TGCGCCAGCAGCCTTGGACTAGCGGGAGGTAATGAGCAGTTCTTC.

J is TRBJ2-7 and V is TRBV10-3; TRBD1 is a possible D gene (5 bases). The ends were cut back, 8 bases at V and 2 bases at J, with 13 bases in the middle. Germline values: CDR1 ENHRY, CDR2 SYGVKD. The CDR3 sequence is 13 residues long. In DNA form, the CDR3 reads TGTGCCATCCTAGGACAACCAACCTACGAGCAGTACTTC. Protein: CAILGQPTYEQYF.

The CDR3 DNA follows: TGTGCCAGCAACCTACGGGGGAGCTCCTACGAGCAGTACTTC. Translating it yields CASNLRGSSYEQYF. This chain joins TRBV11-2 and TRBJ2-7; a possible D gene is TRBD2 (6 bases). Trimming took off 7 bases at V and 0 bases at J, with 13 bases between the two ends. The CDR3 consists of 14 residues. In germline, CDR1 is SGHAT, CDR2 FQNNGV.